These T cell receptor beta chains were read from a single sample in a study of blood T cell repertoires in COVID-19. Assay: immunoSEQ multiplex PCR; the TCRdb copy retains only in-frame clones and omits some. The sample lists some 530,000 clones, 80% to 90% seen once, with approximately 3% in the top ten. Sequenced input: peripheral blood. The source is a human donor in a cohort sampled during active COVID-19. Each CDR3 is given with its conserved first and last residue. The order of the fields is clone size, V gene, J gene, D gene, CDR3 DNA, CDR3 protein. The D gene is left open where the match is weak. A clone size is listed for some rows: how often the clone was seen (once, few, many), or a class if it is expanded.

clone size: NA; V gene: TRBV4-1; J gene: TRBJ2-1; D gene: TRBD2; CDR3 DNA: TGCGCCAGCAGCCCTGATCGAGAGCGGGAGGAGAGCTCCTACAATGAGCAGTTCTTC; CDR3 protein: CASSPDREREESSYNEQFF
clone size: once; V gene: TRBV7-9; J gene: TRBJ1-1; D gene: NA; CDR3 DNA: TGTGCCAGCAGCCCCACAGGGATCCCTGAAGCTTTCTTT; CDR3 protein: CASSPTGIPEAFF
clone size: NA; V gene: TRBV10-1; J gene: TRBJ2-7; D gene: TRBD1; CDR3 DNA: TGCGCCAGCAACAAGGACAGGGTAGGCGAGCAGTACTTC; CDR3 protein: CASNKDRVGEQYF
clone size: NA; V gene: TRBV19; J gene: TRBJ1-2; D gene: TRBD1; CDR3 DNA: TGTGCCAGTAACACCCCGGGACAGTCGACCGGGAACTATGGCTACACCTTC; CDR3 protein: CASNTPGQSTGNYGYTF
clone size: NA; V gene: TRBV19; J gene: TRBJ2-3; D gene: TRBD2; CDR3 DNA: TGTGCCAGTAGTATCGACGGGAGGGCCTTAGATACGCAGTATTTT; CDR3 protein: CASSIDGRALDTQYF
clone size: NA; V gene: TRBV5-4; J gene: TRBJ2-3; D gene: TRBD1; CDR3 DNA: TGTGCCAGCAGCCACAGGGGGCCCTCCGCAGATACGCAGTATTTT; CDR3 protein: CASSHRGPSADTQYF
clone size: NA; V gene: TRBV6-5; J gene: TRBJ2-5; D gene: TRBD1; CDR3 DNA: TGTGCCAGCACCCCCGGGACAGGGGGGCGAGAGACCCAGTACTTC; CDR3 protein: CASTPGTGGRETQYF
clone size: NA; V gene: TRBV6-5; J gene: TRBJ2-1; D gene: NA; CDR3 DNA: TGTGCCAGCAGCCCCGTCTCGAGCTCCTACAATGAGCAGTTCTTC; CDR3 protein: CASSPVSSSYNEQFF
clone size: NA; V gene: TRBV7-9; J gene: TRBJ1-1; D gene: NA; CDR3 DNA: TGTGCCAGCAGCAAGGTCGCGGGGGGGACTGAAGCTTTCTTT; CDR3 protein: CASSKVAGGTEAFF
clone size: few; V gene: TRBV5-5; J gene: TRBJ1-5; D gene: TRBD1; CDR3 DNA: TGTGCCAGCAGCTTGGACAGGGGGACGCAGCCCCAGCATTTT; CDR3 protein: CASSLDRGTQPQHF
clone size: NA; V gene: TRBV10-1; J gene: TRBJ2-1; D gene: TRBD2; CDR3 DNA: TGCGCCAGCAGTGAGATAGGGACTAGACACCCGGGCTCCTACAATGAGCAGTTCTTC; CDR3 protein: CASSEIGTRHPGSYNEQFF
clone size: NA; V gene: TRBV27; J gene: TRBJ1-3; D gene: NA; CDR3 DNA: TGTGCCAGCAGTTTATTTGGGGCAGGAAACACCATATATTTT; CDR3 protein: CASSLFGAGNTIYF
clone size: once; V gene: TRBV19; J gene: TRBJ2-5; D gene: TRBD2; CDR3 DNA: TGTGCCAGTAGTATATATAGCGGGGCGCGGGAGACCCAGTACTTC; CDR3 protein: CASSIYSGARETQYF
clone size: NA; V gene: TRBV28; J gene: TRBJ1-2; D gene: TRBD1; CDR3 DNA: TGTGCCAGCAGTTCCGACGGGACAGGGGCCGGCTACACCTTC; CDR3 protein: CASSSDGTGAGYTF
clone size: NA; V gene: TRBV7-2; J gene: TRBJ1-1; D gene: TRBD1; CDR3 DNA: TGTGCCAGCAGCAGACAGGGGGGGGACACTGAAGCTTTCTTT; CDR3 protein: CASSRQGGDTEAFF
clone size: NA; V gene: TRBV19; J gene: TRBJ2-5; D gene: TRBD2; CDR3 DNA: TGTGCCAGTAGAACCGGGACTAGCGGGAGTGGAGAGACCCAGTACTTC; CDR3 protein: CASRTGTSGSGETQYF
clone size: NA; V gene: TRBV19; J gene: TRBJ2-2; D gene: NA; CDR3 DNA: TGTGCCAGTAGTATCTCCGGGGAGCTGTTTTTT; CDR3 protein: CASSISGELFF
clone size: NA; V gene: TRBV27; J gene: TRBJ1-4; D gene: NA; CDR3 DNA: TGTGCCAGCGGTCCCAGGGCATGGTATGAAAAACTGTTTTTT; CDR3 protein: CASGPRAWYEKLFF
clone size: NA; V gene: TRBV29-1; J gene: TRBJ2-3; D gene: NA; CDR3 DNA: TGCAGCGTTGAATCAGGGTCGTATCGAGCTTCAGATACGCAGTATTTT; CDR3 protein: CSVESGSYRASDTQYF
clone size: once; V gene: TRBV7-3; J gene: TRBJ1-1; D gene: NA; CDR3 DNA: TGTGCCAGCAGCTCTCCGGGTGAAGCTTTCTTT; CDR3 protein: CASSSPGEAFF
clone size: NA; V gene: TRBV5-5; J gene: TRBJ2-7; D gene: TRBD2; CDR3 DNA: TGTGCCAGCAGCCGGGTAGGCGGGGGAGGGCCGCAGTACGAGCAGTACTTC; CDR3 protein: CASSRVGGGGPQYEQYF
clone size: NA; V gene: TRBV6-5; J gene: TRBJ2-7; D gene: NA; CDR3 DNA: TGTGCCAGCAGGGGGGGATTCATTCTCAACGAGCAGTACTTC; CDR3 protein: CASRGGFILNEQYF
clone size: NA; V gene: TRBV20-1; J gene: TRBJ2-2; D gene: TRBD1; CDR3 DNA: TGCAGTGCTAGTGCGACAGGGTACGGGGAGCTGTTTTTT; CDR3 protein: CSASATGYGELFF
clone size: NA; V gene: TRBV9; J gene: TRBJ1-3; D gene: NA; CDR3 DNA: TGTGCCAGCAGCGCTAGTCCCCTAAGAGGGTTTGGAAACACCATATATTTT; CDR3 protein: CASSASPLRGFGNTIYF
clone size: NA; V gene: TRBV19; J gene: TRBJ2-7; D gene: TRBD1; CDR3 DNA: TGTGCCAGTGGGGCGACATCGGGACAGGGTTCCCACGAGCAGTACTTC; CDR3 protein: CASGATSGQGSHEQYF